This T cell receptor beta chain is drawn from a study of shared clonotypes between healthy human individuals. Points from the study as a whole: On the whole, naive subsets had larger estimated richness than memory subsets had. The small donor group covered limited genetic and exposure diversity.

This CDR3 spans 15 amino acids. CDR1 is SGHRS, CDR2 YFSETQ, per germline. The ends were cut back, 0 bases at V and 0 bases at J, with 10 bases in the middle. For this clone: Antigen unknown.

Clones were read by immunoSEQ multiplex PCR, and TCRdb kept only the in-frame ones, dropping some. Among around 2.5 million clones listed, over 85% were seen once. The sample consisted of naive CD4+ T cells from PBMCs. Subset of the sample: CD45RA+ positively selected. This TCR came from a young man in good health. Some clones in this sample may be carry-over from other donors' samples. This rearrangement joins TRBV5-1 to TRBJ2-7; D is unclear. CDR3 sequence reads: CASSLGGRASYEQYF. As DNA, the CDR3 is TGCGCCAGCAGCTTGGGTGGTAGGGCCTCCTACGAGCAGTACTTC. Together with reference TRBV5-1 and TRBJ2-7, the CDR3 gives the full variable domain: KAGVTQTPRYLIKTRGQQVTLSCSPISGHRSVSWYQQTPGQGLQFLFEYFSETQRNKGNFPGRFSGRQFSNSRSEMNVSTLELGDSALYLCASSLGGRASYEQYFGPGTRLTVT.